Below are 16 T cell receptor beta chains sequenced from a single sample in a study of CD8+CD57+ T cells in acquired aplastic anemia. Genomic DNA constituted the template upon which TCR beta VDJ and CDR3 profiling was performed. One entry per CDR3 protein, called by TCRdb with MiXCR from the reads. The repertoire holds some 240,000 distinct CDR3 sequences, 30% to 40% seen once, with 1.1% in the top ten. The sequenced sample consisted of sorted CD4+, CD8+, or CD8+CD57+ T cells (not recorded which) from PBMCs. All receptors come from a human donor in good health, serving as a control.

V and J are TRBV20-1 and TRBJ1-1; D is perhaps TRBD1 (6 bases). The CDR3 totals 14 residues. V shed 6 bases and J shed 6 bases, with 20 bases lying between them. Germline V gene sequence: CDR1 DFQATT, CDR2 SNEGSKA (reference sequence). As DNA, the CDR3 is TGCAGTGCCCACTCCTCCCTACAGGGCCCTGAAGCTTTCTTT. This sequence encodes CSAHSSLQGPEAFF.

This clonotype was recorded a few times. This chain connects TRBV28 to TRBJ2-4; D possibly corresponds to TRBD1 (6 bases). Germline V lookup: CDR1 MDHEN, CDR2 SYDVKM. CDR3 length: 13 amino acids. With 6 bases removed from V and 5 bases from J, the gap between germline ends came to 11 bases. CDR3 DNA sequence: TGTGCCAGCAGACAGGGAAGGCAAAACATTCAGTACTTC. Protein: CASRQGRQNIQYF.

The genes are TRBV6-5 and TRBJ2-1, with D perhaps TRBD1 or TRBD2 (5 bases each). Trimming removed 3 bases at V and 0 bases at J, with 9 bases between. From germline, CDR1 is MNHEY and CDR2 SVGAGI. The CDR3 sequence is 15 residues long. The CDR3 loop reads CASSYGGSSYNEQFF. The CDR3 DNA reads as TGTGCCAGCAGTTATGGGGGAAGCTCCTACAATGAGCAGTTCTTC.

This clonotype has at least ten counts. The rearrangement joins TRBV4-2 to TRBJ2-7; D assignment may be TRBD1 or TRBD2 (5 bases each). Trimming shortened V by 4 bases and J by 0 bases, and 13 bases separated the two germline ends. This CDR3 contains 15 residues. From germline, CDR1 is LGHNA and CDR2 YNFKEQ. The CDR3 DNA follows: TGTGCCAGCAGCCCCGGTCAGGGAGCCTCCTACGAGCAGTACTTC. This gives the protein CASSPGQGASYEQYF.

This clonotype was seen repeatedly, ten times or more. This chain connects TRBV25-1 to TRBJ1-3, with a weak D call TRBD1 (5 bases). This CDR3 is built from 17 residues. The ends were cut back, 3 bases at V and 0 bases at J, with 15 bases in the middle. Germline-derived CDR1 and CDR2 are MGHDK and SYGVNS. The CDR3 protein is CASSDRGTGISGNTIYF. DNA for the CDR3: TGTGCCAGCAGTGACCGCGGCACAGGCATCTCTGGAAACACCATATATTTT.

Worth noting for this clonotype: This may stem from a read error, because a much larger clone lies one nucleotide away. The chain couples TRBV5-4 to TRBJ2-7; 9 bases line up with TRBD2. Per germline, CDR1 SGHNT and CDR2 YYREEE (reference sequence). J lost 7 bases, V lost 3 bases, and 14 bases had no gene match. This CDR3 has 16 residues. The CDR3 reads CASSCQGGAGGLEQYF. The CDR3 coding sequence is TGTGCCAGCAGCTGCCAGGGCGGAGCGGGAGGTCTGGAGCAGTACTTC.

This clonotype appeared many times. The J gene is TRBJ1-2, the V gene TRBV29-1; D unresolved. Germline V gives CDR1 SQVTM, CDR2 ANQGSEA. V lost 0 bases, J lost 5 bases, and 10 bases lay in between. The CDR3 is 13 residues long. The CDR3 DNA follows: TGCAGCGTTGAAGAGATAAAGGGTTATGGCTACACCTTC. Translation gives CSVEEIKGYGYTF.

This clonotype was counted at least ten times. The chain uses TRBV12-3 or TRBV12-4 and TRBJ1-5; 7 nucleotides align to TRBD1. The V and J ends lost 5 bases and 2 bases, in that order; junction bases with no gene match: 6. The CDR3 contains 15 residues. For the CDR3, the DNA is TGTGCCAGCAGTGCAGGGGGTTTTGGCAATCAGCCCCAGCATTTT. This encodes CASSAGGFGNQPQHF.

This clonotype has more than one count but fewer than ten. The chain combines TRBV4-2 with TRBJ2-1; either TRBD1 or TRBD2 may fit D (5 bases each). V was pared by 2 bases and J by 6 bases, with 17 bases between. The CDR3 is made up of 16 amino acids. Germline V gene data show CDR1 as LGHNA and CDR2 as YNFKEQ. The CDR3: CASSQNPGPATNEQFF. The CDR3, as DNA: TGTGCCAGCAGCCAAAATCCGGGGCCTGCCACCAATGAGCAGTTCTTC.

This clonotype has a count of ten or more. The rearrangement uses TRBV7-9 and TRBJ1-2, with D maybe TRBD1 (5 bases). CDR1 and CDR2 from the germline V gene are SEHNR and FQNEAQ (reference sequence). The CDR3 has 14 amino acids. V was cut by 1 base and J by 8 bases, with 14 bases left in between. CDR3 nucleotide sequence: TGTGCCAGCAGCTTAGGTGGGGGGATCGGGGGCTACACCTTC. The encoded protein is CASSLGGGIGGYTF. The full variable domain, completed using reference TRBV7-9 and TRBJ1-2, is DTGVSQNPRHKITKRGQNVTFRCDPISEHNRLYWYRQTLGQGPEFLTYFQNEAQLEKSRLLSDRFSAERPKGSFSTLEIQRTEQGDSAMYLCASSLGGGIGGYTFGSGTRLTVV.

The chain has TRBV5-4 and TRBJ2-3; maybe TRBD2 (5 bases). CDR3 size: 15 residues. Germline V gives CDR1 SGHNT, CDR2 YYREEE (reference sequence). V was trimmed by 1 base and J by 3 bases, leaving 12 bases between them. Written as DNA, the CDR3 is TGTGCCAGCAGCTTGTTTTTTAGCGATACAGATACGCAGTATTTT. As protein: CASSLFFSDTDTQYF.

A remark on this clonotype: Being one base from a much bigger clone, this may be a read error. This chain links TRBV20-1 with TRBJ1-2, with a weak D call TRBD1 (5 bases). Per germline, CDR1 DFQATT and CDR2 SNEGSKA (reference sequence). This CDR3 has 14 amino acids. In DNA, the CDR3 is TGCAGTGCTAGAGGGCTCAGGGCTAGTTATGGCTACGCCTTC. Residues: CSARGLRASYGYAF.

This clonotype was detected a few times. The J gene is TRBJ1-2, the V gene TRBV3-1; 8 nucleotides line up with TRBD1. CDR1 is LGHDT, CDR2 YNNKEL, per germline (reference sequence). The CDR3 covers 15 residues. The J segment lost 4 bases and the V segment lost 3 bases, leaving 7 bases of the junction unmatched. This CDR3 is CASSQGRGHSYGYTF. CDR3 DNA: TGTGCCAGCAGCCAGGGCAGGGGGCATAGCTATGGCTACACCTTC.

The chain employs TRBV12-5 and TRBJ2-1, with D perhaps matching TRBD2 (6 bases). This CDR3 comprises 19 residues. In germline, CDR1 is LGHNT, CDR2 FRNRAP. Trimming stripped 1 base from V and 3 bases from J, with 22 bases between. CDR3 residues: CASGLALMTSFSGYNEQFF. The CDR3 nucleotides are TGTGCTAGTGGTTTGGCACTGATGACTAGTTTTTCGGGCTACAATGAGCAGTTCTTC.

This clonotype was detected many times. CDR3 DNA: TGTGCCAGTAGTGACGGACAGCCAACTAATGAAAAACTGTTTTTT. Translating gives CASSDGQPTNEKLFF. The chain has TRBV19 and TRBJ1-4; perhaps TRBD1 as D (6 bases). CDR1 is LNHDA and CDR2 is SQIVND in the germline V gene (reference sequence). The CDR3 has 15 residues. V was cut by 5 bases and J by 0 bases, with 10 bases left in between. Looking up the rest from reference TRBV19 and TRBJ1-4 gives the full variable domain: DGGITQSPKYLFRKEGQNVTLSCEQNLNHDAMYWYRQDPGQGLRLIYYSQIVNDFQKGDIAEGYSVSREKKESFPLTVTSAQKNPTAFYLCASSDGQPTNEKLFFGSGTQLSVL.

This clonotype was counted ten times or more. V and J are TRBV11-2 and TRBJ1-5, with unresolved D. In germline, CDR1 is SGHAT, CDR2 FQNNGV. V was shortened by 0 bases and J by 7 bases, with 13 bases between the two germline ends. The CDR3 sequence is 15 residues long. The CDR3 loop reads CASSLERSLGQPQHF. The CDR3 DNA sequence: TGTGCCAGCAGCTTAGAACGGTCACTGGGGCAGCCCCAGCATTTT.